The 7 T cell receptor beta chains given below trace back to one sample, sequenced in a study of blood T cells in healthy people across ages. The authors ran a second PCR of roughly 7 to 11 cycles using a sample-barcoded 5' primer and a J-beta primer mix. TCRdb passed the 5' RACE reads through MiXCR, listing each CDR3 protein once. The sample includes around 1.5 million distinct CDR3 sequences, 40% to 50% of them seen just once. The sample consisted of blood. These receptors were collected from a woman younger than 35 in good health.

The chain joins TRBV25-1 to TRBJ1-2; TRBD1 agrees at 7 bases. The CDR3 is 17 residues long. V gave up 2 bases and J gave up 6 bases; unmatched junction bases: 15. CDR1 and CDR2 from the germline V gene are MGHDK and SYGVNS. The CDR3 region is CASSEPGTLQGVHGYTF. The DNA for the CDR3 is TGTGCCAGCAGTGAACCGGGAACACTTCAGGGGGTACATGGCTACACCTTC.

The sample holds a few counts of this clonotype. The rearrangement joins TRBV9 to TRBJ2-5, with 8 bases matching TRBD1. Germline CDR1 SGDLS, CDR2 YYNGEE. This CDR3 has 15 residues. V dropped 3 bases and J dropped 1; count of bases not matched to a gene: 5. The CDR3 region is CASSEGTGPQETQYF. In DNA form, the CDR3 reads TGTGCCAGCAGCGAAGGGACAGGCCCCCAAGAGACCCAGTACTTC.

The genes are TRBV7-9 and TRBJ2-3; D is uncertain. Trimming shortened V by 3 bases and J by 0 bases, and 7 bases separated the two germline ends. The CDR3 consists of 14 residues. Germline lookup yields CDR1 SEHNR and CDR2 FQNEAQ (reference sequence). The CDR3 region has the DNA TGTGCCAGCAGCTTTCCCATCAGCACAGATACGCAGTATTTT. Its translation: CASSFPISTDTQYF.

The CDR3 region has the DNA TGCAGTGCTAGAGATTTTACGGGACTACGGAGGTTCAATGAGCAGTTCTTC. Amino acids: CSARDFTGLRRFNEQFF. The rearrangement links TRBV20-1 to TRBJ2-1, with 7 nucleotides matching TRBD2. Germline V gene data show CDR1 as DFQATT and CDR2 as SNEGSKA (reference sequence). The CDR3 length is 17 residues. V lost 0 bases to trimming and J lost 6 bases; unmatched junction nucleotides: 14.

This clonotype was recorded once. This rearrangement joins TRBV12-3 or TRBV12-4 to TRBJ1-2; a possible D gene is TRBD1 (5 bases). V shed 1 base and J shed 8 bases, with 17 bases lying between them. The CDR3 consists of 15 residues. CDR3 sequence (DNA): TGTGCCAGCAGTTTAGAGGGAGGGCAGGGCGGCGGCTACACCTTC. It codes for CASSLEGGQGGGYTF.

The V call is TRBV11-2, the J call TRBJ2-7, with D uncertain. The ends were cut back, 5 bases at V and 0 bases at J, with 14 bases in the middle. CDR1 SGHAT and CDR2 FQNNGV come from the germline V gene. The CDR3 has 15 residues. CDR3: CASSPDWSSSYEQYF. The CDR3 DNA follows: TGTGCCAGCAGCCCCGATTGGAGTTCCTCCTACGAGCAGTACTTC.

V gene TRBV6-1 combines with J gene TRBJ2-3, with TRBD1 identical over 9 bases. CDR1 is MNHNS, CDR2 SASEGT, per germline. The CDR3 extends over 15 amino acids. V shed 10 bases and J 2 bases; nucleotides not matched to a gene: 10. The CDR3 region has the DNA TGTGCCATCCCAACGGGGACAGGGTCCACAGATACGCAGTATTTT. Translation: CAIPTGTGSTDTQYF.